The 25 T cell receptor beta chains below were found in one sample sequenced in a study of blood T cells in healthy people across ages. For the second PCR, which ran for about 6 to 11 cycles, a sample-barcoded 5' primer and a J-beta primer mix were used. TCRdb re-called the 5' RACE reads through MiXCR, storing one row per CDR3 protein. This sample has 1.5 million to 2 million distinct CDR3 sequences; roughly 27% occur once, and the top ten carry roughly 8%. Material for sequencing was blood. These receptors were collected from a woman in her twenties or thirties in good health.

This clonotype was detected only a few times. The chain joins TRBV4-2 to TRBJ2-4, with TRBD2 matching over 10 bases. Trimming at V came to 0 bases and at J to 8 bases, leaving 7 bases not matched to a gene. CDR1 and CDR2 (germline): LGHNA, YNFKEQ. The CDR3 sequence is 16 residues long. CDR3 nucleotide sequence: TGTGCCAGCAGCCAAGATCAAGCGGGGGGGCGGGACATTCAGTACTTC. This translates into CASSQDQAGGRDIQYF.

This clonotype was picked up many times. The chain links TRBV20-1 to TRBJ2-7; 10 nucleotides line up with TRBD1. V was clipped by 3 bases and J by 9 bases; unmatched bases: 11. The CDR3 is made up of 14 amino acids. Looked up from germline, CDR1 is DFQATT and CDR2 is SNEGSKA (reference sequence). The CDR3 nucleotides are TGCAGTGCTAGCGTGACAGGGGGCGGTTCGAGGCAGTACTTC. It is translated as CSASVTGGGSRQYF.

The genes are TRBV20-1 and TRBJ2-2; 10 positions match TRBD1. V gave up 4 bases and J gave up 2 bases; unmatched junction bases: 4. The V gene's germline CDR1 is DFQATT and CDR2 SNEGSKA (reference sequence). This CDR3 region has 15 residues. The CDR3 region is CSAKGQGGNTGELFF. The CDR3, as DNA: TGCAGTGCTAAAGGACAGGGGGGAAACACCGGGGAGCTGTTTTTT.

The V and J genes are TRBV18 and TRBJ2-7; weak D call: TRBD2 (5 bases). Germline CDR1 KGHSH, CDR2 LQKENI. CDR3 length equals 13 residues. V gave up 3 bases and J gave up 3 bases, with 9 bases separating them. CDR3 sequence: CASSPNGDYEQYF. CDR3 nucleotide sequence: TGTGCCAGCTCACCGAACGGGGACTACGAGCAGTACTTC.

The chain has TRBV6-4 and TRBJ2-7, with TRBD2 as a possible D gene (6 bases). CDR3 size: 17 residues. Trimming shortened V by 7 bases and J by 3 bases, and 25 bases separated the two germline ends. Germline-derived CDR1 and CDR2 are MRHNA and SNTAGT. CDR3 nucleotide sequence: TGTGCCAGCATTGAGGAAGGAGGGCCAGGACAACACTACGAGCAGTACTTC. This encodes CASIEEGGPGQHYEQYF.

This chain joins TRBV7-2 and TRBJ2-7; a weak D match, TRBD1 (5 bases). Trimming left V 2 bases short and J 3 bases short, with 8 bases between. In germline, CDR1 is SGHTA, CDR2 FQGNSA. The CDR3 sequence is 13 residues long. As DNA, the CDR3 is TGTGCCAGCAGCTTACACGACAGCTACGAGCAGTACTTC. It yields the protein CASSLHDSYEQYF.

The chain couples TRBV5-5 to TRBJ1-5; D gene uncertain. The CDR3 has 15 amino acids. Germline V lookup: CDR1 SGHKS, CDR2 YYEKEE (reference sequence). Trimming took 1 base from V and 4 from J, leaving 12 bases between them. The CDR3 bases are TGTGCCAGCAGCTTGATGCATGCAGCTAATCAGCCCCAGCATTTT. It translates to CASSLMHAANQPQHF.

The genes are TRBV2 and TRBJ2-7, with 7 positions matching TRBD1. The V and J ends lost 6 bases and 7 bases, in that order; junction bases with no gene match: 9. Per germline, CDR1 SNHLY and CDR2 FYNNEI. The length of the CDR3 is 13 residues. The CDR3 is CASRETGCEEQYF. The DNA of the CDR3 is TGTGCCAGCAGGGAGACAGGGTGTGAAGAGCAGTACTTC.

As regards this clonotype: A junction end diverges from the germline sequence, so it may reflect a read error. The chain combines TRBV9 with TRBJ2-7; D not resolved. Per the germline V gene, CDR1 is SGDLS and CDR2 is YYNGEE. The CDR3 is 13 residues long. The CDR3 coding sequence is TGTGCCGGCAGCGTTCAAAAGGGATATAAGCCGTACTTC. It is translated as CAGSVQKGYKPYF.

This clonotype was found a few times. The chain links TRBV2 to TRBJ2-5, with a possible D match to TRBD2 (6 bases). V lost 1 base to trimming and J lost 6 bases, with 18 bases between them. Per the germline V gene, CDR1 is SNHLY and CDR2 is FYNNEI. The CDR3 is 16 amino acids. The CDR3 DNA reads TGTGCCAGCAGTGAAGATATGACTATCGGGAGACAGACCCAGTACTTC. It is translated as CASSEDMTIGRQTQYF.

CDR3 amino acids: CSVQKDGYTF. DNA for the CDR3: TGCAGCGTGCAAAAGGATGGCTACACCTTC. The V call is TRBV29-1, the J call TRBJ1-2; D gene uncertain. The CDR3 loop spans 10 amino acids. Trimming stripped 6 bases from V and 6 bases from J, with 8 bases between. Germline lookup yields CDR1 SQVTM and CDR2 ANQGSEA. The entire variable domain, with the rest obtained from reference TRBV29-1 and TRBJ1-2, is as follows: SAVISQKPSRDICQRGTSLTIQCQVDSQVTMMFWYRQQPGQSLTLIATANQGSEATYESGFVIDKFPISRPNLTFSTLTVSNMSPEDSSIYLCSVQKDGYTFGSGTRLTVV.

In its sample, this clonotype was seen many times. J is TRBJ2-7 and V is TRBV10-3; no reliable D call. CDR3 length: 14 amino acids. The germline gives CDR1 ENHRY, CDR2 SYGVKD. Trimming took off 3 bases at V and 3 bases at J, with 12 bases between the two ends. DNA for the CDR3: TGTGCCATCAGTGACCCTAGTTTAGGCTACGAGCAGTACTTC. Its translation is CAISDPSLGYEQYF.

This clonotype was picked up many times. This chain connects TRBV7-9 to TRBJ2-5; possibly TRBD2 for D (5 bases). The length of the CDR3 is 14 residues. The germline V gene encodes CDR1 SEHNR and CDR2 FQNEAQ (reference sequence). V shed 5 bases and J shed 3 bases, with 13 bases lying between them. CDR3 nucleotides: TGTGCCAGCAGCCCCTTCGTGGAGGAAGAGACCCAGTACTTC. It encodes CASSPFVEEETQYF.

This clonotype showed up just a few times. This CDR3 is CASSYSAGVDEQYF. The CDR3 nucleotides are TGTGCCAGCAGTTACTCGGCAGGGGTGGACGAGCAGTACTTC. The chain couples TRBV6-6 to TRBJ2-7, with TRBD1 as a possible D gene (6 bases). The CDR3 loop spans 14 amino acids. Trimming left V 0 bases short and J 5 bases short, with 11 bases between. The V gene's germline CDR1 is MNHNY and CDR2 SVGAGI (reference sequence).

The V and J genes are TRBV4-2 and TRBJ2-1; maybe TRBD2 (5 bases). Germline loops: CDR1 LGHNA, CDR2 YNFKEQ. V dropped 0 bases and J dropped 5 bases, with 29 bases sitting between them. The CDR3 totals 21 residues. The DNA of the CDR3 is TGTGCCAGCAGCCAAGATTCCTTTTACGAGGGTCTGGAGGCGGGCAACAATGAGCAGTTCTTC. Translating it yields CASSQDSFYEGLEAGNNEQFF.

The gene calls are TRBV2 and TRBJ2-1, with no clear D. V was pared by 5 bases and J by 5 bases, with 13 bases between. This CDR3 is built from 14 residues. Germline loops: CDR1 SNHLY, CDR2 FYNNEI. The CDR3 reads CASSYRSVDNEQFF. The DNA for the CDR3 is TGTGCCAGCAGTTATCGAAGTGTAGACAATGAGCAGTTCTTC.

This clonotype came up a few times. The rearrangement links TRBV27 to TRBJ2-1; D is perhaps TRBD2 (6 bases). Germline V gives CDR1 MNHEY, CDR2 SMNVEV (reference sequence). This CDR3 spans 17 amino acids. V was cut by 3 bases and J by 9 bases, with 24 bases left in between. The chain's CDR3 is CASSFRSPTYLGGEQFF. In DNA form, the CDR3 reads TGTGCCAGCAGTTTTCGGAGTCCGACCTACTTGGGGGGTGAGCAGTTCTTC.

To note about this clonotype: Relative to the germline gene, one junction end is altered; a read error may explain this. The chain employs TRBV30 and TRBJ2-2; D may be TRBD2 (5 bases). The CDR3 contains 13 residues. Germline values: CDR1 GTSNPN, CDR2 SVGIG (reference sequence). The DNA of the CDR3 is TGTGCCTGGAGTGTACTAGTATCCGGGGAGCGGTTTTTT. Its protein product is CAWSVLVSGERFF.

In regard to this clonotype: This could be a read error, since a much larger clone is one nucleotide away. The chain is built from TRBV20-1 and TRBJ2-7; no clear D gene. The CDR3 is 13 amino acids. Germline values: CDR1 DFQATT, CDR2 SNEGSKA (reference sequence). The V end was cut by 4 bases, the J end by 0 bases, with 10 bases between. The CDR3 region has the DNA TGCAGTGCTAAGGACCTTAGCTCCTACGAGCAGTACTTC. Protein sequence: CSAKDLSSYEQYF.

The rearrangement links TRBV30 to TRBJ2-5; the D gene is possibly TRBD1 (5 bases). Deletions cut 4 bases from V and 2 bases from J, with 11 bases between. CDR3 size: 13 residues. Germline CDR1 and CDR2: GTSNPN and SVGIG (reference sequence). The CDR3 bases are TGTGCCTGGAAGGGGCAGGCACAAGAGACCCAGTACTTC. Protein: CAWKGQAQETQYF.

The CDR3 DNA follows: TGCGCCAGCAGCCAAGAACGGGGGACTAGCTGGGAGCAGTTCTTC. This sequence encodes CASSQERGTSWEQFF. The chain employs TRBV4-3 and TRBJ2-1, with 9 bases lining up with TRBD2. The CDR3 sequence is 15 residues long. Per germline, CDR1 LGHNA and CDR2 YSLEER. Germline trimming cut 0 bases from V and 10 bases from J; bases unmatched to any gene: 7.

This clonotype was seen only a few times. The DNA for the CDR3 is TGTGCCACCAGTGTACGTCAGCCCCAGCATTTT. As protein: CATSVRQPQHF. This chain connects TRBV24-1 to TRBJ1-5; D gene uncertain. The CDR3 runs 11 residues. Germline CDR1 KGHDR, CDR2 SFDVKD. The ends were cut back, 5 bases at V and 6 bases at J, with 4 bases in the middle.

This clonotype has more than one count but fewer than ten. The chain couples TRBV20-1 to TRBJ1-2; D unresolved. CDR3 length: 14 residues. The V gene lost 0 bases and the J gene lost 5 bases, with 13 bases spanning the gap. CDR1 DFQATT and CDR2 SNEGSKA come from the germline V gene (reference sequence). The CDR3 DNA follows: TGCAGTGCTAGAGATTGGTCGGGCGGATATGGCTACACCTTC. Encoded protein: CSARDWSGGYGYTF.

The V call is TRBV5-1, the J call TRBJ2-1, with 16 nucleotides matching TRBD2. Germline assignment: CDR1 SGHRS and CDR2 YFSETQ. The CDR3 is 18 amino acids. V was clipped by 3 bases and J by 6 bases; unmatched bases: 9. The CDR3 DNA sequence: TGCGCCAGCAGCTCAACGGGACTAGCGGGGGGGGCGGGCAATGAGCAGTTCTTC. Protein: CASSSTGLAGGAGNEQFF.

In its sample, this clonotype was seen a few times. The chain recombines TRBV7-9 with TRBJ1-2, with D maybe TRBD1 (6 bases). With 4 bases removed from V and 5 bases from J, the gap between germline ends came to 14 bases. CDR1 SEHNR and CDR2 FQNEAQ come from the germline V gene (reference sequence). This CDR3 comprises 14 residues. The CDR3 loop reads CASSSQQGQYGYTF. DNA for the CDR3: TGTGCCAGCAGCTCCCAACAGGGCCAGTATGGCTACACCTTC. Supplemented by reference TRBV7-9 and TRBJ1-2, the full variable domain reads DTGVSQNPRHKITKRGQNVTFRCDPISEHNRLYWYRQTLGQGPEFLTYFQNEAQLEKSRLLSDRFSAERPKGSFSTLEIQRTEQGDSAMYLCASSSQQGQYGYTFGSGTRLTVV.